This is a list of T cell receptor beta chains from one sample in a study of blood T cell repertoires in COVID-19. Assay used: immunoSEQ multiplex PCR; TCRdb lists only in-frame clones, some missing. The repertoire consists of a few hundred thousand clones, with 88% occurring once and the leading ten covering roughly 2%. Input material: PBMCs or T cells enriched from blood (not recorded which). These receptors originate from a woman aged 55-75 years in a cohort exposed to, infected with or recovered from COVID-19 (not recorded which). CDR3s include the opening cysteine and the closing phenylalanine or tryptophan. A D gene is named only where the DNA matches it firmly. Expanded clones get a size class; other rows say once, few or many, or leave the size out.

clone_size	v_call	j_call	d_call	cdr3_aa	cdr3_nt
-	TRBV21-1	TRBJ2-1	-	CASSQPQGEKGVYNEQFF	TGTGCCAGCAGCCAACCCCAGGGGGAGAAGGGTGTTTACAATGAGCAGTTCTTC
-	TRBV11-3	TRBJ2-3	TRBD2	CASSVGASGSSDTQYF	TGTGCCAGCAGCGTTGGGGCTAGCGGGAGTTCAGATACGCAGTATTTT
-	TRBV28	TRBJ2-7	-	CASSELRYEQYF	TGTGCCAGCAGCGAGCTCCGATACGAGCAGTACTTC
-	TRBV15	TRBJ2-1	TRBD1	CATSKTSGTAVYNEQFF	TGTGCCACCAGTAAGACATCCGGGACAGCCGTCTACAATGAGCAGTTCTTC
-	TRBV3-1/TRBV3-2	TRBJ1-4	TRBD1	CASSRQGVEKLFF	TGTGCCAGCAGCCGGCAGGGGGTTGAAAAACTGTTTTTT
-	TRBV7-2	TRBJ2-3	-	CASSPDSDTQYF	TGTGCCAGCAGCCCAGACTCAGATACGCAGTATTTT
-	TRBV28	TRBJ2-1	-	CASSFGDNEQFF	TGTGCCAGCAGTTTCGGGGACAATGAGCAGTTCTTC
-	TRBV18	TRBJ1-4	-	CASSRGLDEKLFF	TGTGCCAGCTCAAGAGGGTTGGATGAAAAACTGTTTTTT
-	TRBV9	TRBJ1-5	-	CASSVEWRGKNQPQHF	TGTGCCAGCAGCGTAGAGTGGAGGGGCAAGAATCAGCCCCAGCATTTT
-	TRBV13	TRBJ1-6	TRBD1	CASSLPGGSPLHF	TGTGCCAGCAGCTTACCAGGGGGTTCACCCCTCCACTTT
-	TRBV20-1	TRBJ1-5	TRBD1	CSASVGQVQPQHF	TGCAGTGCTAGTGTAGGACAGGTACAGCCCCAGCATTTT
few	TRBV7-3	TRBJ2-7	TRBD1	CASEIRQGPTYEQYF	TGTGCCAGCGAAATTAGACAGGGACCTACCTACGAGCAGTACTTC
-	TRBV4-3	TRBJ1-6	-	CASSQLRGPESPLHF	TGCGCCAGCAGCCAATTGCGGGGGCCGGAATCACCCCTCCACTTT
-	TRBV25-1	TRBJ2-1	-	CASSESLDGSYPNEQFF	TGTGCCAGCAGTGAATCCCTGGACGGGAGTTACCCCAATGAGCAGTTCTTC
-	TRBV21-1	TRBJ1-6	-	CASSFETGGSPLHF	TGTGCCAGCAGCTTTGAGACAGGGGGTTCACCCCTCCACTTT
-	TRBV5-1	TRBJ2-1	TRBD2	CASSLTSGSNEQFF	TGCGCCAGCAGCTTGACTAGCGGGAGCAATGAGCAGTTCTTC
-	TRBV18	TRBJ2-7	TRBD1	CASSPPGTGVSYEQYF	TGTGCCAGCTCACCACCCGGGACAGGGGTCTCCTACGAGCAGTACTTC
-	TRBV5-1	TRBJ2-7	TRBD1	CASSFWTGGHEQYF	TGCGCCAGCAGCTTTTGGACAGGGGGGCACGAGCAGTACTTC
-	TRBV11-2	TRBJ2-1	TRBD2	CASSLERQGPIAGVLLKQFF	TGTGCCAGCAGCTTAGAGCGTCAGGGTCCAATCGCGGGAGTCCTCCTTAAGCAGTTCTTC
-	TRBV7-2	TRBJ1-4	-	CASSLDRDGSEKLFF	TGTGCCAGCAGCTTAGATCGGGACGGGAGTGAAAAACTGTTTTTT
-	TRBV30	TRBJ1-5	TRBD1	CAWNTGGVRNQPQHF	TGTGCCTGGAACACAGGGGGGGTAAGGAATCAGCCCCAGCATTTT
-	TRBV19	TRBJ2-1	-	CASSRTPTNNEQFF	TGTGCCAGTAGTAGGACTCCTACTAACAATGAGCAGTTCTTC
-	TRBV4-2	TRBJ2-3	TRBD2	CASRGGGEGTDTQYF	TGTGCCAGCAGGGGTGGGGGGGAAGGCACAGATACGCAGTATTTT
-	TRBV18	TRBJ1-5	TRBD1	CASSQGQNQPQHF	TGTGCCAGCTCACAGGGACAGAATCAGCCCCAGCATTTT
-	TRBV27	TRBJ2-7	TRBD2	CASSYLPGLAYEQYF	TGTGCCAGCAGTTATCTTCCGGGACTAGCCTACGAGCAGTACTTC
-	TRBV5-1	TRBJ1-1	TRBD1	CASSEQDRAKEAFF	TGCGCCAGCAGTGAACAGGACAGGGCTAAAGAAGCTTTCTTT
-	TRBV6-6	TRBJ2-4	-	CASSYHQGVGKNIQYF	TGTGCCAGCAGTTACCACCAGGGTGTTGGCAAAAACATTCAGTACTTC
once	TRBV28	TRBJ2-1	-	CASSFIEDRDNEQFF	TGTGCCAGCAGTTTTATTGAGGACAGAGACAATGAGCAGTTCTTC
-	TRBV28	TRBJ2-7	-	CASRGSRATYEQYF	TGTGCCAGCAGGGGGAGTCGGGCTACCTACGAGCAGTACTTC
once	TRBV14	TRBJ1-6	-	CASSQVGGSSYNSPLHF	TGTGCCAGCAGCCAAGTCGGGGGAAGCTCCTATAATTCACCCCTCCACTTT
-	TRBV10-3	TRBJ1-4	-	CAISEYEGDTTTNEKLFF	TGTGCCATCAGTGAGTACGAGGGGGACACCACAACTAATGAAAAACTGTTTTTT
-	TRBV2	TRBJ2-2	TRBD1	CASSERGQGQTGELFF	TGTGCCAGCAGTGAAAGGGGACAGGGTCAGACCGGGGAGCTGTTTTTT
once	TRBV27	TRBJ1-5	-	CASSSPPAGQVVNSNQPQHF	TGTGCCAGCAGTTCCCCGCCCGCGGGTCAGGTGGTTAATAGCAATCAGCCCCAGCATTTT
-	TRBV9	TRBJ1-1	-	CASSSNSGDEAFF	TGTGCCAGCAGCTCCAACAGCGGGGATGAAGCTTTCTTT
-	TRBV9	TRBJ1-3	-	CASSVKPSARGSSGNTIYF	TGTGCCAGCAGCGTAAAGCCTTCGGCCAGGGGAAGCTCTGGAAACACCATATATTTT
-	TRBV21-1	TRBJ1-2	-	CASSRDERDRDNGYTF	TGTGCCAGCAGCAGAGACGAAAGGGACAGGGATAATGGCTACACCTTC
-	TRBV6-1	TRBJ2-1	TRBD2	CASSEGLAGVHEQFF	TGTGCCAGCAGTGAAGGGCTAGCGGGAGTGCATGAGCAGTTCTTC
-	TRBV6-2/TRBV6-3	TRBJ1-2	TRBD1	CASSYRGTGNGYTF	TGTGCCAGCAGTTACAGGGGGACAGGGAATGGCTACACCTTC
-	TRBV19	TRBJ2-1	TRBD2	CASRGSGSSYNEQFF	TGTGCCAGTAGGGGTAGCGGGAGCTCCTACAATGAGCAGTTCTTC
-	TRBV5-1	TRBJ2-1	TRBD2	CASSFTMSSARGDSGEQFF	TGCGCCAGCAGCTTTACGATGTCTTCCGCTCGGGGGGATAGCGGGGAGCAGTTCTTC
-	TRBV11-2	TRBJ2-2	-	CASRERSNTGELFF	TGTGCCAGCAGAGAGAGGTCAAACACCGGGGAGCTGTTTTTT
few	TRBV30	TRBJ1-1	-	CAWSQWDFRQAFF	TGTGCCTGGAGTCAATGGGACTTCCGCCAAGCTTTCTTT
-	TRBV5-4	TRBJ1-2	-	CASSFDRNYGYTF	TGTGCCAGCAGCTTCGACAGGAACTATGGCTACACCTTC
-	TRBV10-2	TRBJ1-1	-	CATEGQNTEAFF	TGCGCCACGGAGGGGCAGAACACTGAAGCTTTCTTT
-	TRBV12-5	TRBJ1-2	-	CASGLVQGGANYGYTF	TGTGCTAGTGGTTTGGTACAGGGAGGGGCTAACTATGGCTACACCTTC
-	TRBV11-3	TRBJ2-1	-	CASSPRENEQFF	TGTGCCAGCAGCCCCCGGGAGAATGAGCAGTTCTTC